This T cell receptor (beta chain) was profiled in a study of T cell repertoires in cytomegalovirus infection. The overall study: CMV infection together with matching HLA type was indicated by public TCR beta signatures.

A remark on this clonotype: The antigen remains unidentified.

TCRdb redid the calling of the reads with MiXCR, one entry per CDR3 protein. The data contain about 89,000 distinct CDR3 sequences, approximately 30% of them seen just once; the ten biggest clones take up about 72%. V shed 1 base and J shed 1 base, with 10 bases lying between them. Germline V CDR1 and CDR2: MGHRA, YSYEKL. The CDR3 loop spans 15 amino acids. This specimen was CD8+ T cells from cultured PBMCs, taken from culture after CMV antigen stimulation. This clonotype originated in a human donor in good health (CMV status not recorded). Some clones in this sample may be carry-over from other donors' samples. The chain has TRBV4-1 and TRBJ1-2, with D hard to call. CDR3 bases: TGCGCCAGCAGCCAAGCCCCGGGAGGTAACTATGGCTACACCTTC. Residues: CASSQAPGGNYGYTF.